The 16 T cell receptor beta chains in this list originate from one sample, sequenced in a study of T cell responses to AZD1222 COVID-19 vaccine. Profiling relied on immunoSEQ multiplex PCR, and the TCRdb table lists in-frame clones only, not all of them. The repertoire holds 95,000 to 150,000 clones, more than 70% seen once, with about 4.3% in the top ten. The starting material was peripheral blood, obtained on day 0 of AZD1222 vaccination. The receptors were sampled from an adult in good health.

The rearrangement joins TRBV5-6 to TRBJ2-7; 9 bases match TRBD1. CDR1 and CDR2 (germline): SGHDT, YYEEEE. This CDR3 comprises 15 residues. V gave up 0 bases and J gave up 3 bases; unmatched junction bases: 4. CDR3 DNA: TGTGCCAGCAGCTTGGATCTGGACAGGGGCTACGAGCAGTACTTC. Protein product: CASSLDLDRGYEQYF.

For the CDR3, the DNA is TGTGCCAGCAGCCACGGACAGGGCCAATCGGCGGGGGAGACCCAGTACTTC. Translated: CASSHGQGQSAGETQYF. The V and J genes are TRBV11-3 and TRBJ2-5, with 8 nucleotides matching TRBD1. The CDR3 covers 17 residues. The junction had 16 bases not matched to a gene; V was cut back by 5 bases and J by 5 bases. Germline-derived CDR1 and CDR2 are SGHNT and YENEEA.

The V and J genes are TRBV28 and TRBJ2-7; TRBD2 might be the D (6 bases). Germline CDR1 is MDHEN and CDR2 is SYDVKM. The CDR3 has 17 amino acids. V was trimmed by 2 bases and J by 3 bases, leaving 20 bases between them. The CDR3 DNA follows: TGTGCCAGCAGTTTAAGTTCTCTTAGAGGGAGGATCTACGAGCAGTACTTC. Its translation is CASSLSSLRGRIYEQYF.

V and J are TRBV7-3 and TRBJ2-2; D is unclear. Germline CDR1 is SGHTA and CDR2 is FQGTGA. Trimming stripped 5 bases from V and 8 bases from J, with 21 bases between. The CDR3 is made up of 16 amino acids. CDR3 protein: CASSDDSTGGAGELFF. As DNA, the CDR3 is TGTGCCAGCAGCGACGACTCCACGGGTGGAGCAGGGGAGCTGTTTTTT.

In nucleotides, the CDR3 is TGTGCCAGCCTCTTGGGAGAGACCCAGTACTTC. Its translation: CASLLGETQYF. The genes are TRBV2 and TRBJ2-5; D remains unclear. Germline V lookup: CDR1 SNHLY, CDR2 FYNNEI. The CDR3 spans 11 residues. V lost 8 bases to trimming and J lost 4 bases, with 8 bases between them.

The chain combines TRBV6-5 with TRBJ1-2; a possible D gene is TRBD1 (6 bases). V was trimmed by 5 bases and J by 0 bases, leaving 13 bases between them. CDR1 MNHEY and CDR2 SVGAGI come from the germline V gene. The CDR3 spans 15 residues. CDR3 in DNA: TGTGCCAGCAGTACGGGGGCAGGGACTAACTATGGCTACACCTTC. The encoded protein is CASSTGAGTNYGYTF.

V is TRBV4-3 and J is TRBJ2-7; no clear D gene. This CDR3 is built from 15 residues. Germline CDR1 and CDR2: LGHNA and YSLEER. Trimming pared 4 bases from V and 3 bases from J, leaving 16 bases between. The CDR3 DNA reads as TGCGCCAGCAGCCGAGATACCCAAGGTGGCTACGAGCAGTACTTC. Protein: CASSRDTQGGYEQYF.

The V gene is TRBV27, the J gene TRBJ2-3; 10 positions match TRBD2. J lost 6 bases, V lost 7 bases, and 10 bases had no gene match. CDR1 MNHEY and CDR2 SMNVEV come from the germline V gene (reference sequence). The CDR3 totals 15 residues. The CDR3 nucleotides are TGTGCCAGCATGGAGGGACTAGCGTGGTCCGATACGCAGTATTTT. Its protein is CASMEGLAWSDTQYF.

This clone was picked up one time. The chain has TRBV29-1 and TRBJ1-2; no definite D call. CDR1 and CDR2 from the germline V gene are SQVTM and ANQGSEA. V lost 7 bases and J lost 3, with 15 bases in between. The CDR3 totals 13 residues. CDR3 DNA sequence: TGCAGCGCGGACGGTCCTGGGGACTATGGCTACACCTTC. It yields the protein CSADGPGDYGYTF.

CDR3 amino acids: CASSLMVTGELFF. The CDR3 region has the DNA TGTGCCAGCAGTTTGATGGTCACCGGGGAGCTGTTTTTT. The chain recombines TRBV27 with TRBJ2-2; D unclear. The germline V gene encodes CDR1 MNHEY and CDR2 SMNVEV (reference sequence). Trimming removed 3 bases from V and 4 bases from J, with 6 bases in between. The CDR3 spans 13 residues.

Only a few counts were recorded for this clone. The DNA for the CDR3 is TGTGCCAGCAGCTTCGCCGGACTGTACCAAGAGACCCAGTACTTC. This sequence encodes CASSFAGLYQETQYF. The J gene is TRBJ2-5, the V gene TRBV7-9; D perhaps matches TRBD2 (5 bases). The CDR3 sequence is 15 residues long. Trimming left V 3 bases short and J 0 bases short, with 11 bases between. Germline CDR1 SEHNR, CDR2 FQNEAQ (reference sequence).

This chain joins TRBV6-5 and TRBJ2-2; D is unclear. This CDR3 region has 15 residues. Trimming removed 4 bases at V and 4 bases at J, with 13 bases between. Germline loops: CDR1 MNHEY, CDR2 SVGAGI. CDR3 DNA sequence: TGTGCCAGCAGTTCCCAAGCTTGGCGCACCGGGGAGCTGTTTTTT. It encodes CASSSQAWRTGELFF.

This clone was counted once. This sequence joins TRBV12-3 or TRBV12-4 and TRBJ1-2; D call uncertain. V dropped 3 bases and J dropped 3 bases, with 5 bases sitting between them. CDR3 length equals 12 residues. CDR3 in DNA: TGTGCCAGCAGTTTCTCCTACTATGGCTACACCTTC. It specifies CASSFSYYGYTF.

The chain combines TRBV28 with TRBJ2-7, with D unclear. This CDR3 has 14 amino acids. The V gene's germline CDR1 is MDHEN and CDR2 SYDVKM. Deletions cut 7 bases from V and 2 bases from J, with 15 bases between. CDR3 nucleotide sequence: TGTGCCAGCATGAAGGGATCTATCACCTACGAGCAGTACTTC. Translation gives CASMKGSITYEQYF.

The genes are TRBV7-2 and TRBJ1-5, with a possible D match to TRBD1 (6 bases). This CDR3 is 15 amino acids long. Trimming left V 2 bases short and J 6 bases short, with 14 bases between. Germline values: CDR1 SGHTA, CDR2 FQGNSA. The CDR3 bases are TGTGCCAGCAGCTTACGTGGGGGGCATACTCAGCCCCAGCATTTT. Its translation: CASSLRGGHTQPQHF.

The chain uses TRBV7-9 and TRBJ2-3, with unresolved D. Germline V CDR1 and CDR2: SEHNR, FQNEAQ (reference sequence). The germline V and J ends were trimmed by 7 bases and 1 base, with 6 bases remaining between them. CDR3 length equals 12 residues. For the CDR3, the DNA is TGTGCCAGCAAAGGTCGCACAGATACGCAGTATTTT. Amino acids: CASKGRTDTQYF.